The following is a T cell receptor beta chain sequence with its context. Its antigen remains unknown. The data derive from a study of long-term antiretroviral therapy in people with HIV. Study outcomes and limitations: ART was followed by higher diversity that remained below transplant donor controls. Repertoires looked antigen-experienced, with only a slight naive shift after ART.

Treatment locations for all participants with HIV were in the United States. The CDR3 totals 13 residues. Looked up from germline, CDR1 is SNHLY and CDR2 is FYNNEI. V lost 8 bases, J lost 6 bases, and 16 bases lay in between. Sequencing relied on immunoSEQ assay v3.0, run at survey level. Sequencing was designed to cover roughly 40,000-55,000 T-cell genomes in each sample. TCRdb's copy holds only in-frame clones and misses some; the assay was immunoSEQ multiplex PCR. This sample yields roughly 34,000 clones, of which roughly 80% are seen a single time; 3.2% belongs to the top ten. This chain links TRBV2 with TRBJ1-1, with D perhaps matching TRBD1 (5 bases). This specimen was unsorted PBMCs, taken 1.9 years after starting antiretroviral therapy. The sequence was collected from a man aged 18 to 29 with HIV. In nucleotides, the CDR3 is TGTGCCAGCCTCAACCTGGGGGACCCTGAAGCTTTCTTT. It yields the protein CASLNLGDPEAFF.